The 10 T cell receptor beta chains below all came from one sample that was sequenced in a study of T cells in narcolepsy. Some clones are missing from TCRdb's copy, which holds only in-frame ones; the method was immunoSEQ multiplex PCR. The repertoire includes 30,000 to 40,000 clones, around four fifths of them detected once, and 2.5% sits in the top ten. Sequences were obtained from CD45RA- memory CD4+ T cells from PBMCs. The receptors come from a human donor with narcolepsy.

V and J are TRBV5-7 and TRBJ2-7, with D perhaps TRBD1 or TRBD2 (5 bases each). TRBV5-7 falls under the ORF class, with uncertain function. V dropped 6 bases and J dropped 2 bases, with 12 bases sitting between them. The CDR3 is made up of 13 amino acids. In DNA form, the CDR3 reads TGTGCCAGCACCACCTGGGGGACCTACGAGCAGTACTTC. Protein product: CASTTWGTYEQYF.

This rearrangement joins TRBV18 to TRBJ1-1, with unresolved D. This CDR3 has 15 amino acids. V was cut by 3 bases and J by 0 bases, with 11 bases left in between. Germline V gives CDR1 KGHSH, CDR2 LQKENI. This chain's CDR3 is CASSPRAGVNTEAFF. The CDR3 coding sequence is TGTGCCAGCTCACCGCGGGCTGGGGTGAACACTGAAGCTTTCTTT.

The V call is TRBV7-6, the J call TRBJ2-2; 7 bases are shared with TRBD2. V shed 3 bases and J 0 bases; nucleotides not matched to a gene: 4. Germline assignment: CDR1 SGHVS and CDR2 FNYEAQ. This CDR3 contains 16 residues. CDR3 in amino acids: CASSLGGIANTGELFF. CDR3 DNA sequence: TGTGCCAGCAGCTTGGGGGGGATCGCGAACACCGGGGAGCTGTTTTTT. Looking up the rest from reference TRBV7-6 and TRBJ2-2 gives the full variable domain: GAGVSQSPRYKVTKRGQDVALRCDPISGHVSLYWYRQALGQGPEFLTYFNYEAQQDKSGLPNDRFSAERPEGSISTLTIQRTEQRDSAMYRCASSLGGIANTGELFFGEGSRLTVL.

The rearrangement joins TRBV19 to TRBJ2-2; TRBD1 aligns across 7 bases. V lost 10 bases to trimming and J lost 4 bases; unmatched junction nucleotides: 6. The CDR3 contains 13 residues. Germline-derived CDR1 and CDR2 are LNHDA and SQIVND (reference sequence). CDR3 DNA sequence: TGTGCCAAGCAGGGGGTTGGCACCGGGGAGCTGTTTTTT. This encodes CAKQGVGTGELFF.

This chain uses TRBV10-3 with TRBJ2-1; a weak D match, TRBD2 (6 bases). The length of the CDR3 is 15 residues. Trimming pared 10 bases from V and 0 bases from J, leaving 16 bases between. Germline V CDR1 and CDR2: ENHRY, SYGVKD. For the CDR3, the DNA is TGTGCCAGCGGTAGCGGAGCCAGCTCCTACAATGAGCAGTTCTTC. This codes for CASGSGASSYNEQFF.

This sequence joins TRBV5-4 and TRBJ2-1; 11 bases fit TRBD2. The CDR3 contains 16 residues. Germline values: CDR1 SGHNT, CDR2 YYREEE (reference sequence). V was clipped by 7 bases and J by 6 bases; unmatched bases: 12. CDR3 region: CASGLKLAGGANEQFF. Here the CDR3 DNA reads TGTGCCAGCGGACTCAAATTAGCGGGAGGGGCCAATGAGCAGTTCTTC.

The J gene is TRBJ1-1, the V gene TRBV5-1; D remains unclear. The CDR3 runs 17 residues. V was trimmed by 1 base and J by 6 bases, leaving 22 bases between them. Germline V gene sequence: CDR1 SGHRS, CDR2 YFSETQ. The CDR3 DNA reads as TGCGCCAGCAGCTTGTCCCCCGTGGCCAGCTCAACTCCTGAAGCTTTCTTT. This codes for CASSLSPVASSTPEAFF.

The V gene is TRBV11-2, the J gene TRBJ2-3; possibly TRBD2 for D (6 bases). The CDR3 spans 13 residues. V lost 1 base to trimming and J lost 8 bases, with 10 bases between them. Germline loops: CDR1 SGHAT, CDR2 FQNNGV. The CDR3 reads CASSLGGESTQYF. CDR3 DNA sequence: TGTGCCAGCAGCTTAGGGGGGGAGAGTACGCAGTATTTT.

This rearrangement joins TRBV5-6 to TRBJ2-3; no reliable D call. With 0 bases removed from V and 0 bases from J, the gap between germline ends came to 11 bases. The CDR3 is 16 residues long. The V gene's germline CDR1 is SGHDT and CDR2 YYEEEE. The CDR3 is CASSLVVNPSTDTQYF. The CDR3 DNA reads as TGTGCCAGCAGCTTGGTCGTGAACCCTAGCACAGATACGCAGTATTTT.

The J gene is TRBJ2-4, the V gene TRBV2; 7 positions match TRBD1. The CDR3 is made up of 15 amino acids. From germline, CDR1 is SNHLY and CDR2 FYNNEI. V shed 6 bases and J 5 bases; nucleotides not matched to a gene: 10. CDR3 sequence: CASRATGVGENIQYF. CDR3 nucleotide sequence: TGTGCCAGCAGGGCCACAGGGGTAGGGGAAAACATTCAGTACTTC.